The sequence of this T cell receptor (beta chain) was determined in a study of cytomegalovirus exposure and HLA in healthy donors. Researchers ran the PCR with 60 Vbeta and 13 Jbeta primers. Authors' processing steps: About 12 million of tens of millions of unique TCR beta chains were shared, per a later count. Profiling relied on immunoSEQ multiplex PCR, and the TCRdb table lists in-frame clones only, not all of them. The V and J calls and clone size come from that table; D and trimming were worked out from the DNA. In the table there are around 110,000 clones, roughly a tenth of which are singletons. This clonotype was sampled from a man in his thirties or forties in good health and CMV-seronegative. The sample comprised PBMCs.

The CDR3 bases are TGTGCCAGCTCACCGGCACAGAACTACGAGCAGTACTTC. Encoded protein: CASSPAQNYEQYF. The chain links TRBV18 to TRBJ2-7; D gene uncertain. Trimming removed 3 bases at V and 3 bases at J, with 9 bases between. The germline CDR1 and CDR2 sequences are KGHSH and LQKENI. CDR3 length: 13 residues.